The clone carrying this T cell receptor (beta chain) was observed a handful of times. Its matching antigen is unknown. These data belong to a study of T cells in Graves' hyperthyroidism and ophthalmopathy. Study results and limitations: The model identified upcoming ophthalmopathy a median approximately 6.5 months ahead of onset. Most clonotypes expanded in thyroid above 0.001 were likewise present in blood.

RNA transcripts served as the template for amplifying TCR beta CDR3 regions. A set of HTBI primers served as the primers for a first-round RT-PCR of the TCR CDR3. MiXCR, applied by TCRdb to the multiplex PCR reads, yields one record per CDR3 protein. The sample shows a few hundred thousand distinct CDR3 sequences, less than 25% of them seen only once. Exclusions: uncontrolled infection, other autoimmune disease, pregnancy, lactation. Orbital computed tomography, thyroid ultrasound, serum thyroxine and TRAb, and clinical symptoms together informed the diagnoses. Trimming took off 3 bases at V and 1 base at J, with 10 bases between the two ends. Germline CDR1 reads SGHTA; CDR2 reads FQGNSA. CDR3 size: 15 residues.

This sequence joins TRBV7-2 and TRBJ1-3; D ambiguous. The TCR comes from a man aged 18 to 35 with Graves' hyperthyroidism. Sequencing input: blood. The CDR3 sequence: CASSFFLGSGNTIYF. The CDR3 bases are TGTGCCAGCAGCTTTTTCCTGGGGTCTGGAAACACCATATATTTT.